A selection of T cell receptor beta chains follows, all from one sample in a study of blood T cell repertoires in COVID-19. Data came from immunoSEQ multiplex PCR; TCRdb stores just in-frame clones and leaves some out. The data contain about 300,000 clones, about 88% of them singletons. The sequencing input was peripheral blood. The receptors come from an older man with acute or convalescent COVID-19. Both conserved end residues are part of each CDR3. A D gene is named only where the DNA matches it firmly. Clone size is given for some rows only: seen once, a few or many times, or a class if the clone is expanded.

-	TRBV21-1	once	TRBJ2-7	TGTGCCAGCAGGATCACGGTTACCAGCGGGAGCTACGAGCAGTACTTC	CASRITVTSGSYEQYF
-	TRBV4-3	-	TRBJ1-6	TGCGCCAGCAGCCAAGGTTGGGGAGGGGATAGCGGTTCACCCCTCCACTTT	CASSQGWGGDSGSPLHF
TRBD2	TRBV9	-	TRBJ2-7	TGTGCCAGCAGCTATTGGACTAGCGGGGAGCAGTACTTC	CASSYWTSGEQYF
-	TRBV10-2	once	TRBJ2-5	TGCGCCAGCACCCGTGCGATTCAAGAGACCCAGTACTTC	CASTRAIQETQYF
-	TRBV4-3	-	TRBJ1-6	TGCGCCAGCAGCCAAGAGCACAGGCATAATTCACCCCTCCACTTT	CASSQEHRHNSPLHF
-	TRBV23-1	-	TRBJ1-1	TGCGCCAGCGCTACCCGCCGTACTGAAGCTTTCTTT	CASATRRTEAFF
-	TRBV4-2	-	TRBJ1-1	TGTGCCAGCAGCCAAGACAGGGGTGCCACTGAAGCTTTCTTT	CASSQDRGATEAFF
-	TRBV9	-	TRBJ2-3	TGTGCCAGCAGCGTAGGACAGACCACAGATACGCAGTATTTT	CASSVGQTTDTQYF
TRBD1	TRBV18	-	TRBJ1-1	TGTGCCAGCTCACCCGGACAGGCTAATTTCGCTGAAGCTTTCTTT	CASSPGQANFAEAFF
TRBD2	TRBV5-1	-	TRBJ2-7	TGCGCCAGCAGCTTGGACGGTAGCGGGGATCCACGCTCCTACGAGCAGTACTTC	CASSLDGSGDPRSYEQYF